The clone carrying this TCR beta chain has only a few counts. The data stem from a study of T-cell reconstitution after alpha-beta-depleted transplantation in children. Unique molecular identifiers were used to barcode this TCRbeta library. MiXCR was run by TCRdb on the PCR reads, yielding one entry per CDR3 protein. The sample yields fewer than 550,000 distinct CDR3 sequences, about 11% seen once. CDR3 size: 16 residues. The sequencing here drew on PBMCs from the stem cell graft donor, taken from the stem cell graft. The chain couples TRBV21-1 to TRBJ1-5; whether TRBD1, the table's D call, matches the DNA was not checked. TRBV21-1 is a pseudogene locus. This TCR was recovered from a human donor who donated a stem cell graft to a child with acute myeloid leukemia. The CDR3 DNA reads TGTGCCAGCAAACCAAGGGAACAGGGAAGAGGCCAGCCCCAGCATTTT. This translates into CASKPREQGRGQPQHF.